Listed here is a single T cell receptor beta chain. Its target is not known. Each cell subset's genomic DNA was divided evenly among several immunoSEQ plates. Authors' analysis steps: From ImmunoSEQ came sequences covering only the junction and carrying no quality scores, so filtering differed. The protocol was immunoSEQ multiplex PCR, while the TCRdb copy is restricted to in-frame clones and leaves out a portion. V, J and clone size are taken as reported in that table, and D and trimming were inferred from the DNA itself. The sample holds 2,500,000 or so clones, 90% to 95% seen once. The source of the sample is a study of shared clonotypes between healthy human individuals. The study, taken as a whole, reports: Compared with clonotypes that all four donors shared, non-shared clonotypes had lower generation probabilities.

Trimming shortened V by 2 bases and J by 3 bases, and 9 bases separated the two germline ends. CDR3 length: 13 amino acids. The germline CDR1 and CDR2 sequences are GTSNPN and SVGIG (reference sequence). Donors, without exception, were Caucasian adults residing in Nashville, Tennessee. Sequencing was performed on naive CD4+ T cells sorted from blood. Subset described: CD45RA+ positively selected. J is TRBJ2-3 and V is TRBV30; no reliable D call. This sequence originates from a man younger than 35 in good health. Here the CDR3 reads CAWSPTATDTQYF. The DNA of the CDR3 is TGTGCCTGGAGTCCGACGGCTACAGATACGCAGTATTTT.